Each of the 5 T cell receptor beta chains below was sequenced from the same sample in a study of Graves' ophthalmopathy and Graves' hyperthyroidism. The authors amplified TCR beta CDR3 regions, and they did so from RNA transcripts for repertoire sequencing. Following a first-round RT-PCR that used HTBI primers, a second-round multiplex PCR was carried out. TCRdb reanalysed the multiplex PCR reads using MiXCR and keeps one entry per CDR3 protein. The table has some 390,000 distinct CDR3 sequences, around 20% seen once; the top ten hold about 1.6%. The sequencing sample was made of peripheral blood. These receptors were obtained from a woman between 18 and 29 years old with Graves' ophthalmopathy.

The J gene is TRBJ1-2, the V gene TRBV28; perhaps TRBD1 as D (5 bases). CDR3 length: 14 amino acids. Germline V gives CDR1 MDHEN, CDR2 SYDVKM. V shed 5 bases and J shed 8 bases, with 18 bases lying between them. The CDR3 coding sequence is TGTGCCAGCAGTCCCCACTCGGGGGGTGGCGGCTACACCTTC. Translating it yields CASSPHSGGGGYTF.

V gene TRBV29-1 combines with J gene TRBJ1-1; D may be TRBD1 (6 bases). Trimming shortened V by 5 bases and J by 1 base, and 14 bases separated the two germline ends. The CDR3 extends over 14 amino acids. Looked up from germline, CDR1 is SQVTM and CDR2 is ANQGSEA. The CDR3 sequence is CSVRGGLSNTEAFF. The CDR3 nucleotides read TGCAGCGTTAGAGGGGGACTTTCGAACACTGAAGCTTTCTTT.

At least ten counts were recorded for this clonotype. The chain has TRBV27 and TRBJ2-5, with a tentative D call TRBD2 (7 bases). The CDR3 spans 15 residues. Between the trimmed V and J ends, which lost 3 bases and 5 bases, there was a span of 16 bases. Germline CDR1 MNHEY, CDR2 SMNVEV (reference sequence). The CDR3 sequence is CASSFGGGRVETQYF. For the CDR3, the DNA is TGTGCCAGCAGTTTTGGGGGGGGCCGTGTCGAGACCCAGTACTTC.

This clonotype was counted at least ten times. The chain uses TRBV6-5 and TRBJ1-1; D is possibly TRBD1 (6 bases). V was trimmed by 2 bases and J by 0 bases, leaving 19 bases between them. Per the germline V gene, CDR1 is MNHEY and CDR2 is SVGAGI. The CDR3 contains 18 residues. The CDR3 bases are TGTGCCAGCAGTTACGTTGGGCCGGGGGCAGGGCTGAACACTGAAGCTTTCTTT. This gives the protein CASSYVGPGAGLNTEAFF.

There are many counts of this clonotype. The rearrangement joins TRBV6-1 to TRBJ1-1; 8 bases line up with TRBD1. J was trimmed by 3 bases and V by 8 bases; bases with no gene match: 8. The CDR3 runs 14 residues. Germline V gene sequence: CDR1 MNHNS, CDR2 SASEGT. CDR3 nucleotides: TGTGCCAGCGGACCAGGGGGCCGGGACACTGAAGCTTTCTTT. Translation: CASGPGGRDTEAFF.